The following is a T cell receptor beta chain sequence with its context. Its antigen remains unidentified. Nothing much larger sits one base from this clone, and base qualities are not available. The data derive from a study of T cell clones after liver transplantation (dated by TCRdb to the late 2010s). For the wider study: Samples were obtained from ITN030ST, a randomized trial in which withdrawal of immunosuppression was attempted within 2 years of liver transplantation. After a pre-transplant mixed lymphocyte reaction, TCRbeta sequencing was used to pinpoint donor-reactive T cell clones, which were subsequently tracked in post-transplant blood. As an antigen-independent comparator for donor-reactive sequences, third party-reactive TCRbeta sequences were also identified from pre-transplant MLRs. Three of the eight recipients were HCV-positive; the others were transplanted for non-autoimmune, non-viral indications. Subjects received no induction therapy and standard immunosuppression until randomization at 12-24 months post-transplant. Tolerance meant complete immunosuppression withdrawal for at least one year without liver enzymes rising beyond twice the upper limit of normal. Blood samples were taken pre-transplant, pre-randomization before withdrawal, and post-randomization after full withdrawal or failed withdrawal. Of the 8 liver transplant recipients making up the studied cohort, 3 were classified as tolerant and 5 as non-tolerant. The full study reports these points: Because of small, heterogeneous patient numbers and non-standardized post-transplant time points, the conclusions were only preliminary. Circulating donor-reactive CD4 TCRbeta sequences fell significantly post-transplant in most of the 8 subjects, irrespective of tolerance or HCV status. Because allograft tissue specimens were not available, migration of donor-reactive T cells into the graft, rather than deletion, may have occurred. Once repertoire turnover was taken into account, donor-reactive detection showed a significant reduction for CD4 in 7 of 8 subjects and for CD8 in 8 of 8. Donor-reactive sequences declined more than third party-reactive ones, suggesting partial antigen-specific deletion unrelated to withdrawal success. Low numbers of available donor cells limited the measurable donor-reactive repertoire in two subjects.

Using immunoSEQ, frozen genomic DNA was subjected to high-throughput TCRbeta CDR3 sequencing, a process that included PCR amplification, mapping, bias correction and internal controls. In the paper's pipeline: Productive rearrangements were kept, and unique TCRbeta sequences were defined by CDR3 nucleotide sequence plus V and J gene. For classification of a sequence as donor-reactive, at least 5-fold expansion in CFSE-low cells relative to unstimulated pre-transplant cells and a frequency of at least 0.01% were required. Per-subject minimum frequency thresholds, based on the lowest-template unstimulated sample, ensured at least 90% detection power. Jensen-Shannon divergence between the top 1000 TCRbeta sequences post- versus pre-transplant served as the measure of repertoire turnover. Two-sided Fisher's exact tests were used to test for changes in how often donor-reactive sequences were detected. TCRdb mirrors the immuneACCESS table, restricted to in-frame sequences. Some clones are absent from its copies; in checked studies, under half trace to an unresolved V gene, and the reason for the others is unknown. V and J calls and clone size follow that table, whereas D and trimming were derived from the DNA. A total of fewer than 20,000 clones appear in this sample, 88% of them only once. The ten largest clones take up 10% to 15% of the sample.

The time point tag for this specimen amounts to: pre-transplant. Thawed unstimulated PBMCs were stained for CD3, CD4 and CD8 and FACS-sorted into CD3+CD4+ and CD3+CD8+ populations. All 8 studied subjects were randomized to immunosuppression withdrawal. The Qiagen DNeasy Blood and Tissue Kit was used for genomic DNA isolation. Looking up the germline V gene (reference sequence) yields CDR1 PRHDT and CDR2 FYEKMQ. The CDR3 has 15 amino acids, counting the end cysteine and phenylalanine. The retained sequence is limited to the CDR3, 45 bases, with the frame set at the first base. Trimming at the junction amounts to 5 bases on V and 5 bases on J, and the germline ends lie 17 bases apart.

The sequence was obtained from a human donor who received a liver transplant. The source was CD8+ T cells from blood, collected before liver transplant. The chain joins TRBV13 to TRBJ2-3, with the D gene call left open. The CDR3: CASSPARLSIDTQYF. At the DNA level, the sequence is TGTGCCAGCAGCCCAGCCAGACTGTCTATAGATACGCAGTATTTT. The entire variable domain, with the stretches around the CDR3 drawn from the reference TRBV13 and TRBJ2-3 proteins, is AAGVIQSPRHLIKEKRETATLKCYPIPRHDTVYWYQQGPGQDPQFLISFYEKMQSDKGSIPDRFSAQQFSDYHSELNMSSLELGDSALYFCASSPARLSIDTQYFGPGTRLTVL.